This T cell receptor (beta chain) was captured in a study of T cells in narcolepsy. TCRdb keeps only in-frame clones here, not all; method: immunoSEQ multiplex PCR. The table lists some 25,000 clones, almost 85% of them singletons. Germline V CDR1 and CDR2: SGHDT, YYEEEE. V lost 7 bases and J lost 4, with 12 bases in between. The length of the CDR3 is 12 residues. The clonotype was recovered from a human donor in good health. Sequencing was done on a sample of memory (CD45RA-) CD4+ T cells from blood. The V gene is TRBV5-6, the J gene TRBJ2-7, with no clear D. The CDR3, as DNA: TGTGCCAGCGGACGTAGATCTTACGAGCAGTACTTC. Translating it yields CASGRRSYEQYF.